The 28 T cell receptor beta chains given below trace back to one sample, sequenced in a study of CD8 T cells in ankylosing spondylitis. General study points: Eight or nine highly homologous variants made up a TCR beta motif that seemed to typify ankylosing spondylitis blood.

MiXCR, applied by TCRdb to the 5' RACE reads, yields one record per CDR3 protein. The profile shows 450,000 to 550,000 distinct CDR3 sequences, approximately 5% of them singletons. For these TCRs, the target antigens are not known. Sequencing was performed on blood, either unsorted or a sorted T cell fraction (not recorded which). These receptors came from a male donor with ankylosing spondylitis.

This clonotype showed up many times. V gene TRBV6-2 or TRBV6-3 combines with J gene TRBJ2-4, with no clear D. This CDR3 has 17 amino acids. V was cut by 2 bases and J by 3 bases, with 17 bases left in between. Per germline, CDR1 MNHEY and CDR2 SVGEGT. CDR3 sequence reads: CASSYDSARVNKNIQYF. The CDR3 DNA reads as TGTGCCAGCAGTTACGACTCGGCCCGGGTGAACAAAAACATTCAGTACTTC.

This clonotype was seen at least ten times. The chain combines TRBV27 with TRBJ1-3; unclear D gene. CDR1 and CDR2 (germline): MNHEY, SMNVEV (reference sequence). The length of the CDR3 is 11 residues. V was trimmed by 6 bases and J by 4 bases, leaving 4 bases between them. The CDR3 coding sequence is TGTGCCAGCAGAACAGGAAACACCATATATTTT. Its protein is CASRTGNTIYF.

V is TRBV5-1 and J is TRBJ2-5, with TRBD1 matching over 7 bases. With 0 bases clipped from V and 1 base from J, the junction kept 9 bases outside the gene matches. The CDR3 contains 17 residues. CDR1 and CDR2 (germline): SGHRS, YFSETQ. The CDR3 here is CASSLAKGGTAQETQYF. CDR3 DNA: TGCGCCAGCAGCTTGGCCAAGGGTGGGACAGCCCAAGAGACCCAGTACTTC.

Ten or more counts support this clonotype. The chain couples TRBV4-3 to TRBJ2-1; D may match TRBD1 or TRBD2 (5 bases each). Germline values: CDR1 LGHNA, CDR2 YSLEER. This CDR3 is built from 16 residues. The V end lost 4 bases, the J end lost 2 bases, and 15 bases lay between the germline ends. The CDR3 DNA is TGCGCCAGCAGCCTCCAATCCGGGACGCCCTACAATGAGCAGTTCTTC. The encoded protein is CASSLQSGTPYNEQFF.

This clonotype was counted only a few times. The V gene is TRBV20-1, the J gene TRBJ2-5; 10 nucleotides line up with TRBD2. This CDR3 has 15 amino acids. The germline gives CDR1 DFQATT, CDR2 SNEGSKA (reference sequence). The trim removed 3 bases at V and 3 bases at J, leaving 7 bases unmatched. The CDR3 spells CSARTSGYGEETQYF. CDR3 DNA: TGCAGTGCTAGGACTAGCGGGTACGGCGAAGAGACCCAGTACTTC.

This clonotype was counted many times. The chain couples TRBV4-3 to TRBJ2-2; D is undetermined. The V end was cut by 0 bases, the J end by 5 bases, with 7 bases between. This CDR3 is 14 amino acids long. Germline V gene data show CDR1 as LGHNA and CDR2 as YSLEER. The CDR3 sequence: CASSQDRTTGELFF. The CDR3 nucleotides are TGCGCCAGCAGCCAAGATCGAACGACCGGGGAGCTGTTTTTT.

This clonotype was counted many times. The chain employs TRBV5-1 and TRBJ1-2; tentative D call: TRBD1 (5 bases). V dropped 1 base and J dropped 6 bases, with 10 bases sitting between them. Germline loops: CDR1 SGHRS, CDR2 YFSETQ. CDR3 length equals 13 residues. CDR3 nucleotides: TGCGCCAGCAGCTTGACGGGACGCGATGGCTACACCTTC. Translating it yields CASSLTGRDGYTF.

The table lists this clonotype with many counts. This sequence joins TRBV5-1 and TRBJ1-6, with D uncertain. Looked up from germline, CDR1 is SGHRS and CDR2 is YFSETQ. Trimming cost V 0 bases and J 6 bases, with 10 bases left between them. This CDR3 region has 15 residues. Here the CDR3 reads CASSLEPDGNSPLHF. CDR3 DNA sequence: TGCGCCAGCAGCTTGGAACCGGACGGTAATTCACCCCTCCACTTT. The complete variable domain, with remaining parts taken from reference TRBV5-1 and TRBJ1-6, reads KAGVTQTPRYLIKTRGQQVTLSCSPISGHRSVSWYQQTPGQGLQFLFEYFSETQRNKGNFPGRFSGRQFSNSRSEMNVSTLELGDSALYLCASSLEPDGNSPLHFGNGTRLTVT.

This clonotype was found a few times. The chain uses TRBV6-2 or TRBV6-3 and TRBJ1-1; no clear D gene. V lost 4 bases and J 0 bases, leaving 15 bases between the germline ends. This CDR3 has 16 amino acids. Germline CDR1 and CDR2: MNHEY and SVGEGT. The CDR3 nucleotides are TGTGCCAGCAGTTTCCGAGGAGGCTCTATGAACACTGAAGCTTTCTTT. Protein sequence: CASSFRGGSMNTEAFF.

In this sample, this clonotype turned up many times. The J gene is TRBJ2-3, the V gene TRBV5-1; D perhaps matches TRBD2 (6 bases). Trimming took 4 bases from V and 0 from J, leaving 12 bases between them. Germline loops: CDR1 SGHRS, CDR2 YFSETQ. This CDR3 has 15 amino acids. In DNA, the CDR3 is TGCGCCAGCAGCGTGGAGGGGATTAGCACAGATACGCAGTATTTT. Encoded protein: CASSVEGISTDTQYF.

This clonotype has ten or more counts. The CDR3 DNA follows: TGCGCCAGCAGCCGGGAAAAGACTAGCGCCGAGCAGTTCTTC. Its translation is CASSREKTSAEQFF. V is TRBV4-1 and J is TRBJ2-1, with 8 positions matching TRBD2. Germline V lookup: CDR1 MGHRA, CDR2 YSYEKL. Trimming at V came to 4 bases and at J to 10 bases, leaving 9 bases not matched to a gene. The CDR3 spans 14 residues.

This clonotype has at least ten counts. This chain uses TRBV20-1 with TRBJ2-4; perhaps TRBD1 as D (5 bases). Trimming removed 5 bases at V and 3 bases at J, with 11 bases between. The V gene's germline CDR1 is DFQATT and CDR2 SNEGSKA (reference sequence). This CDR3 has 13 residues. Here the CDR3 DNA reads TGCAGTGCTGCAGGGTACGGCAAAAACATTCAGTACTTC. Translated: CSAAGYGKNIQYF.

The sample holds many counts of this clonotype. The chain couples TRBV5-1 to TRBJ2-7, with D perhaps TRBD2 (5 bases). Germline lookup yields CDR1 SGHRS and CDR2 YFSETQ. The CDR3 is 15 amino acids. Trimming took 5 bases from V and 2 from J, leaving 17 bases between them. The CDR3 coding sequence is TGCGCCAGCAGTCCCTTTAGCGAGGCCACCTACGAGCAGTACTTC. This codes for CASSPFSEATYEQYF. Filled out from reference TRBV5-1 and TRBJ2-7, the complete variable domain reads KAGVTQTPRYLIKTRGQQVTLSCSPISGHRSVSWYQQTPGQGLQFLFEYFSETQRNKGNFPGRFSGRQFSNSRSEMNVSTLELGDSALYLCASSPFSEATYEQYFGPGTRLTVT.

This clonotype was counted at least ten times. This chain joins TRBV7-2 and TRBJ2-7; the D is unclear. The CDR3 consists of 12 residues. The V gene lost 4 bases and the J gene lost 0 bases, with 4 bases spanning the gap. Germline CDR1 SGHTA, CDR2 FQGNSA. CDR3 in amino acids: CASSSFSYEQYF. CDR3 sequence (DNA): TGTGCCAGCAGCTCCTTCTCCTACGAGCAGTACTTC.

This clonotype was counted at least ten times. The CDR3 loop reads CSASSGTEAFF. In DNA form, the CDR3 reads TGCAGCGCAAGCTCCGGCACTGAAGCTTTCTTT. The chain links TRBV29-1 to TRBJ1-1; D is unclear. Germline V gives CDR1 SQVTM, CDR2 ANQGSEA. V was pared by 7 bases and J by 4 bases, with 10 bases between. The CDR3 runs to 11 residues.

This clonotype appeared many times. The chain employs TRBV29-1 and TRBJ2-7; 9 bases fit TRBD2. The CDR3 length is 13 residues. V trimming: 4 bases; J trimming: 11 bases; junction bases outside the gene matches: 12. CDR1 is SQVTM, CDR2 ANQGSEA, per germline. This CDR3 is CSVGETSGVREYF. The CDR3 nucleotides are TGCAGCGTTGGAGAGACTAGCGGCGTCCGGGAGTACTTC.

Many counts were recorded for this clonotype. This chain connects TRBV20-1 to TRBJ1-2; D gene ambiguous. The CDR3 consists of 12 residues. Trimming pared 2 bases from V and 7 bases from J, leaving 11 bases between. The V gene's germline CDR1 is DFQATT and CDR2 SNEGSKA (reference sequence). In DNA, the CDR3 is TGCAGTGCTAGATCCGATGCTGGTGGCTACACCTTC. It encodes CSARSDAGGYTF.

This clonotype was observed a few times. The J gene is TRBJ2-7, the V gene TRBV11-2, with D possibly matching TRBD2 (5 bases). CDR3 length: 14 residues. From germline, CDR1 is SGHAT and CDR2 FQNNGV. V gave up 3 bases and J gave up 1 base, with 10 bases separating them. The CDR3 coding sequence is TGTGCCAGCAGCTTTGATGAGGGTTCCTACGAGCAGTACTTC. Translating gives CASSFDEGSYEQYF.

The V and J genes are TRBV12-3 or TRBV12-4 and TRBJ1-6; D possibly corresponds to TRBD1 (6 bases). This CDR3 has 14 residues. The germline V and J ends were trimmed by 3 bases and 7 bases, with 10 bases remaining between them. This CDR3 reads CASSFQGINSPLHF. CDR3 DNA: TGTGCCAGCAGTTTTCAGGGGATCAATTCACCCCTCCACTTT.

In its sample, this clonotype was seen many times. The CDR3 spells CASSLAGALYEQYF. CDR3 coding DNA: TGTGCCAGCAGCTTAGCAGGGGCCTTGTACGAGCAGTACTTC. The rearrangement links TRBV7-2 to TRBJ2-7; weak D call: TRBD1 (5 bases). The length of the CDR3 is 14 residues. Trimming removed 0 bases at V and 4 bases at J, with 10 bases between. Germline V gene sequence: CDR1 SGHTA, CDR2 FQGNSA.

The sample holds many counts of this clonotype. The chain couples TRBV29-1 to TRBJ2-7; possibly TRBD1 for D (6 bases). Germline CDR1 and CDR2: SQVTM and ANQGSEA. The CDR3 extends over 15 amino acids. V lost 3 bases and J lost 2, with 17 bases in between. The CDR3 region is CSVEFPGQGPYEQYF. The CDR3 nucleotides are TGCAGCGTTGAGTTCCCCGGGCAGGGGCCCTACGAGCAGTACTTC.

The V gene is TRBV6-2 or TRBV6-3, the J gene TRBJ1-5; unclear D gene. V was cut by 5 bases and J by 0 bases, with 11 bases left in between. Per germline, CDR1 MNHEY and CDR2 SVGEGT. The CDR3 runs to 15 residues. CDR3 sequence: CASSPAGYSNQPQHF. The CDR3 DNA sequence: TGTGCCAGCAGTCCCGCGGGGTATAGCAATCAGCCCCAGCATTTT.

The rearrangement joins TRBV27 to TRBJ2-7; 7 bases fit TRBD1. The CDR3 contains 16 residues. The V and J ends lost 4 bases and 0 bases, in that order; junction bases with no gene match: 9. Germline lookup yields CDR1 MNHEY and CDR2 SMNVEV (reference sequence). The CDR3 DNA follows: TGTGCCAGCAGTTCGTACCGGGACAGCCCCTCCTACGAGCAGTACTTC. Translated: CASSSYRDSPSYEQYF.

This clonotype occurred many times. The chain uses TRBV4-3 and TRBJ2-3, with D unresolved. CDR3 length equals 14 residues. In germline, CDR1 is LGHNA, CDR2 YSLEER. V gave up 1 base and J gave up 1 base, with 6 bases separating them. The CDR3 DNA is TGCGCCAGCAGCCAAGCGCACCGCACAGATACGCAGTATTTT. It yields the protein CASSQAHRTDTQYF.

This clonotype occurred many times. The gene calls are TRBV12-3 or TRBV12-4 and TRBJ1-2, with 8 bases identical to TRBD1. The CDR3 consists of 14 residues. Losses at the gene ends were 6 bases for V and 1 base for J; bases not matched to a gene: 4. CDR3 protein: CASREQGVNYGYTF. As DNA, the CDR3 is TGTGCCAGCAGGGAACAGGGGGTTAACTATGGCTACACCTTC.

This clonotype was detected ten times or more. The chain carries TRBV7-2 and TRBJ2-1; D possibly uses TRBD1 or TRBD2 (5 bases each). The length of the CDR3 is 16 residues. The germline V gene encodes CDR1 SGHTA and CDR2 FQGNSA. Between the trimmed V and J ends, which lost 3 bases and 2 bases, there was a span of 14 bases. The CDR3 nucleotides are TGTGCCAGCAGCTTTTTCGCCGGGACGGCCTACAATGAGCAGTTCTTC. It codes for CASSFFAGTAYNEQFF.

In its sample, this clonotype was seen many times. The CDR3 is CASTKVREGYEQYF. The DNA of the CDR3 is TGTGCCAGCACAAAAGTCAGGGAAGGCTACGAGCAGTACTTC. The V and J genes are TRBV6-2 or TRBV6-3 and TRBJ2-7, with D possibly matching TRBD1 (5 bases). The V gene lost 7 bases and the J gene lost 3 bases, with 16 bases spanning the gap. This CDR3 comprises 14 residues. The germline CDR1 and CDR2 sequences are MNHEY and SVGEGT.

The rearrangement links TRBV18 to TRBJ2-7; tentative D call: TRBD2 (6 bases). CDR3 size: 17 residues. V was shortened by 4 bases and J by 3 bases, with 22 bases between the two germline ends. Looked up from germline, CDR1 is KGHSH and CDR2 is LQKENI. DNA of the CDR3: TGTGCCAGCTCACTTGCGACTAGTCTCAACTACTACTACGAGCAGTACTTC. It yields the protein CASSLATSLNYYYEQYF.